The source of this T cell receptor (beta chain) is a study of shared clonotypes between healthy human individuals. The CDR3 runs 14 residues. Germline V gene data show CDR1 as SGHDN and CDR2 as FVKESK. The V end was cut by 5 bases, the J end by 4 bases, with 14 bases between. The assay was immunoSEQ multiplex PCR, and TCRdb's table has in-frame clones only and misses some. The sample yields about 2.2 million clones, just over 90% seen once. CD8 cells classed as naive were CD45RO-negative and positively selected for CCR7, excluding terminally differentiated effector memory CD45RA+ cells. Nashville, Tennessee was home to all donors, who were Caucasian adults.

Sequenced sample: naive CD8+ T cells from PBMCs. The receptor was derived from a man younger than 30 in good health. Some clones in this sample may be carry-over from other donors' samples. The chain uses TRBV14 and TRBJ1-2, with D uncertain. The CDR3 loop is CASSGSGGRYGYTF. CDR3 in DNA: TGTGCCAGCAGCGGTAGCGGAGGACGCTATGGCTACACCTTC.